These 22 T cell receptor beta chains originate from one sample sequenced in a study of T cell responses to AZD1222 COVID-19 vaccine. Clones were sequenced by immunoSEQ multiplex PCR, and TCRdb holds only the in-frame ones, with some missing. The sample gives about 120,000 clones, around 88% of which show up once; about 10% is in the top ten. The sequencing used peripheral blood, collected on day 0 of AZD1222 vaccination. Source of these receptors: an adult in good health.

The chain employs TRBV5-4 and TRBJ1-5; D may be TRBD1 (6 bases). This CDR3 is built from 16 residues. V was shortened by 2 bases and J by 4 bases, with 16 bases between the two germline ends. Germline V CDR1 and CDR2: SGHNT, YYREEE (reference sequence). CDR3 sequence (DNA): TGTGCCAGCAGCTTCCCAGGGCGGCAGGGGAATCAGCCCCAGCATTTT. Encoded protein: CASSFPGRQGNQPQHF.

The J gene is TRBJ2-7, the V gene TRBV5-1; 8 bases are a match to TRBD1. V lost 0 bases, J lost 7 bases, and 6 bases stayed unmatched. The CDR3 is 14 amino acids. Per the germline V gene, CDR1 is SGHRS and CDR2 is YFSETQ. The DNA of the CDR3 is TGCGCCAGCAGCTTGGGCAGGGGGCCTGGTGAGCAGTACTTC. This codes for CASSLGRGPGEQYF. The whole variable domain, remainder taken from reference TRBV5-1 and TRBJ2-7, is KAGVTQTPRYLIKTRGQQVTLSCSPISGHRSVSWYQQTPGQGLQFLFEYFSETQRNKGNFPGRFSGRQFSNSRSEMNVSTLELGDSALYLCASSLGRGPGEQYFGPGTRLTVT.

This clone has only one observation. The rearrangement links TRBV5-1 to TRBJ1-2; D is possibly TRBD1 (5 bases). CDR1 SGHRS and CDR2 YFSETQ come from the germline V gene. CDR3 size: 14 residues. V shed 1 base and J shed 1 base, with 8 bases lying between them. CDR3 sequence: CASSLIGGNYGYTF. The CDR3 nucleotides read TGCGCCAGCAGCTTGATTGGGGGTAACTATGGCTACACCTTC.

V and J are TRBV20-1 and TRBJ1-4; D is unresolved. V was pared by 3 bases and J by 3 bases, with 8 bases between. This CDR3 has 13 residues. Germline V CDR1 and CDR2: DFQATT, SNEGSKA (reference sequence). CDR3 coding DNA: TGCAGTGCTAGTTACACTTCTAATGAAAAACTGTTTTTT. This gives the protein CSASYTSNEKLFF.

Only a few counts were recorded for this clone. The chain combines TRBV6-2 or TRBV6-3 with TRBJ2-2; TRBD1 aligns across 9 bases. Germline assignment: CDR1 MNHEY and CDR2 SVGEGT. The CDR3 consists of 14 residues. The V gene end was trimmed by 6 bases and the J gene end by 4 bases; junction bases not matched to a gene: 3. CDR3 coding DNA: TGTGCCAGCAGCCCGACAGGGGGCACCGGGGAGCTGTTTTTT. This gives the protein CASSPTGGTGELFF.

V gene TRBV9 combines with J gene TRBJ1-6; D may be TRBD1 (6 bases). The CDR3 sequence is 17 residues long. Trimming removed 3 bases from V and 2 bases from J, with 15 bases in between. In germline, CDR1 is SGDLS, CDR2 YYNGEE. DNA for the CDR3: TGTGCCAGCAGCGCTCCTCAAGGACAGACCTATAATTCACCCCTCCACTTT. It specifies CASSAPQGQTYNSPLHF.

This chain uses TRBV30 with TRBJ1-6, with TRBD1 as a possible D gene (5 bases). This CDR3 contains 15 residues. Germline V gives CDR1 GTSNPN, CDR2 SVGIG (reference sequence). The V end lost 0 bases, the J end lost 7 bases, and 13 bases lay between the germline ends. The chain's CDR3 is CAWSVLRGLNSPLHF. CDR3 DNA sequence: TGTGCCTGGAGTGTACTAAGGGGCCTAAATTCACCCCTCCACTTT.

As DNA, the CDR3 is TGTGCCAGCAGCAAAGAAGTTGCAGGGCGATACACCTTC. This encodes CASSKEVAGRYTF. The chain recombines TRBV21-1 with TRBJ1-2; TRBD1, the table's D call, lacks a check against the DNA. TRBV21-1 is a known pseudogene. The CDR3 contains 13 residues.

This clone was counted once. The chain uses TRBV9 and TRBJ2-3, with TRBD2 identical over 12 bases. The CDR3 covers 20 residues. Germline lookup yields CDR1 SGDLS and CDR2 YYNGEE. V lost 0 bases and J lost 0; bases outside the gene matches: 11. CDR3 loop: CASSVEDSTSGRWSTDTQYF. The CDR3 DNA reads TGTGCCAGCAGCGTAGAGGACTCGACTAGCGGGAGATGGAGCACAGATACGCAGTATTTT.

The chain links TRBV5-1 to TRBJ1-4; the D gene is possibly TRBD1 (6 bases). The CDR3 is 15 amino acids. Germline V gene data show CDR1 as SGHRS and CDR2 as YFSETQ. Trimming shortened V by 4 bases and J by 0 bases, and 10 bases separated the two germline ends. CDR3 coding DNA: TGCGCCAGCAGCCCCCGGACAGCAACTAATGAAAAACTGTTTTTT. Its protein product is CASSPRTATNEKLFF.

The chain employs TRBV30 and TRBJ1-1; D might be TRBD1 (5 bases). The CDR3 loop spans 15 amino acids. Germline CDR1 reads GTSNPN; CDR2 reads SVGIG (reference sequence). V lost 1 base and J lost 0, with 12 bases in between. The CDR3 region has the DNA TGTGCCTGGAGTGGTAGGGGAGGGCTGAACACTGAAGCTTTCTTT. Its translation: CAWSGRGGLNTEAFF.

V gene TRBV5-5 combines with J gene TRBJ2-1; no reliable D call. Germline V gives CDR1 SGHKS, CDR2 YYEKEE (reference sequence). Between the trimmed V and J ends, which lost 2 bases and 3 bases, there was a span of 6 bases. The CDR3 totals 13 residues. The CDR3 coding sequence is TGTGCCAGCAGCTTTGGGGACTACAATGAGCAGTTCTTC. Protein sequence: CASSFGDYNEQFF. Full variable domain (outside the CDR3, taken from reference TRBV5-5 and TRBJ2-1): DAGVTQSPTHLIKTRGQQVTLRCSPISGHKSVSWYQQVLGQGPQFIFQYYEKEERGRGNFPDRFSARQFPNYSSELNVNALLLGDSALYLCASSFGDYNEQFFGPGTRLTVL.

This chain connects TRBV7-9 to TRBJ2-1; D not resolved. CDR1 and CDR2 from the germline V gene are SEHNR and FQNEAQ (reference sequence). The CDR3 covers 12 residues. V was shortened by 4 bases and J by 5 bases, with 6 bases between the two germline ends. DNA for the CDR3: TGTGCCAGCAGCTCCGACCACAATGAGCAGTTCTTC. Protein sequence: CASSSDHNEQFF. The full variable domain, completed using reference TRBV7-9 and TRBJ2-1, is DTGVSQNPRHKITKRGQNVTFRCDPISEHNRLYWYRQTLGQGPEFLTYFQNEAQLEKSRLLSDRFSAERPKGSFSTLEIQRTEQGDSAMYLCASSSDHNEQFFGPGTRLTVL.

This chain joins TRBV7-2 and TRBJ1-1; D is undetermined. Germline values: CDR1 SGHTA, CDR2 FQGNSA. Trimming cost V 4 bases and J 5 bases, with 17 bases left between them. CDR3 length: 15 amino acids. The CDR3 region is CASSSRAGRGTEAFF. In DNA, the CDR3 is TGTGCCAGCAGCTCACGAGCCGGGAGAGGGACTGAAGCTTTCTTT.

CDR3: CASSQVVNEQFF. The CDR3 DNA sequence: TGCGCCAGCAGCCAAGTTGTGAATGAGCAGTTCTTC. The chain has TRBV4-1 and TRBJ2-1; D is ambiguous. Germline CDR1 reads MGHRA; CDR2 reads YSYEKL. Trimming pared 1 base from V and 7 bases from J, leaving 5 bases between. CDR3 length: 12 residues.

The rearrangement joins TRBV5-1 to TRBJ2-1; 8 bases are a match to TRBD2. CDR1 and CDR2 (germline): SGHRS, YFSETQ. The V gene end was trimmed by 1 base and the J gene end by 5 bases; junction bases not matched to a gene: 8. CDR3 size: 16 residues. The CDR3 loop is CASSLTASGGHNEQFF. Here the CDR3 DNA reads TGCGCCAGCAGCTTGACGGCCAGCGGGGGCCACAATGAGCAGTTCTTC.

The CDR3 sequence: CASSLLGTGSLSGAKNIQYF. Here the CDR3 DNA reads TGTGCCAGCAGTTTATTGGGGACAGGGTCTTTGTCCGGGGCCAAAAACATTCAGTACTTC. The J gene is TRBJ2-4, the V gene TRBV28, with TRBD1 matching 9 bases. V dropped 1 base and J dropped 1; count of bases not matched to a gene: 14. Germline CDR1 is MDHEN and CDR2 is SYDVKM. The CDR3 loop spans 20 amino acids.

The DNA for the CDR3 is TGTGCCAGCTCACCCTTACCGGGACAGGGCTACAATGAGCAGTTCTTC. Translated: CASSPLPGQGYNEQFF. V and J are TRBV18 and TRBJ2-1; 9 nucleotides agree with TRBD1. Losses at the gene ends were 3 bases for V and 3 bases for J; bases not matched to a gene: 6. CDR3 length: 16 residues. Germline assignment: CDR1 KGHSH and CDR2 LQKENI.

This clone was observed once. The chain recombines TRBV4-3 with TRBJ1-6; D gene uncertain. The CDR3 is 13 residues long. Germline loops: CDR1 LGHNA, CDR2 YSLEER. Trimming cost V 0 bases and J 7 bases, with 4 bases left between them. For the CDR3, the DNA is TGCGCCAGCAGCCAAGACTGGAATTCACCCCTCCACTTT. This codes for CASSQDWNSPLHF.

The V and J genes are TRBV4-3 and TRBJ2-3, with D tentatively TRBD2 (5 bases). Trimming took off 1 base at V and 6 bases at J, with 23 bases between the two ends. This CDR3 region has 18 residues. Germline V gene data show CDR1 as LGHNA and CDR2 as YSLEER. CDR3 protein: CASSQGAASFPPGDTQYF. In nucleotides, the CDR3 is TGCGCCAGCAGCCAAGGAGCGGCTAGCTTTCCCCCAGGCGATACGCAGTATTTT.

This clone has more than one count but fewer than ten. The chain has TRBV15 and TRBJ1-5; D unresolved. The ends were cut back, 3 bases at V and 7 bases at J, with 10 bases in the middle. CDR1 and CDR2 (germline): LNHNV, YYDKDF (reference sequence). The CDR3 runs 13 residues. Here the CDR3 DNA reads TGTGCCACCAGCAGTAACCGAGGACAGCCCCAGCATTTT. Translated, it gives CATSSNRGQPQHF.

The chain joins TRBV5-1 to TRBJ1-4; weak D call: TRBD1 (5 bases). This CDR3 spans 15 amino acids. Trimming took 5 bases from V and 0 from J, leaving 11 bases between them. CDR1 is SGHRS, CDR2 YFSETQ, per germline. The CDR3 loop reads CASRLDRATNEKLFF. The CDR3 DNA reads as TGCGCCAGCAGACTCGACAGAGCAACTAATGAAAAACTGTTTTTT.